This TCR beta chain was found in a study of blood T cell repertoires in COVID-19. The repertoire was sequenced with immunoSEQ multiplex PCR; TCRdb's copy has only in-frame clones and lacks some. The data hold 280,000 or so clones, with roughly 89% observed a single time. CDR3 size: 16 residues. Deletions cut 2 bases from V and 0 bases from J, with 12 bases between. This clone was counted a single time. Clinical history as reported by participants underpinned cohort assignment. V gene TRBV5-7 combines with J gene TRBJ1-5; D is perhaps TRBD1 (6 bases). TRBV5-7 qualifies as an ORF whose function is uncertain. The clonotype was recovered from a woman aged 50 to 65 who had been exposed to COVID-19. The specimen sequenced was PBMCs or T cells enriched from blood (not recorded which). In DNA, the CDR3 is TGTGCCAGCAGCTTCTGGGACATTTATAGCAATCAGCCCCAGCATTTT. Protein product: CASSFWDIYSNQPQHF.